This T cell receptor (beta chain) stems from a study of memory CD4+ T cells and cytomegalovirus serostatus (dated by TCRdb to between 2017 and 2020). As for the study more broadly: The cohort included around 33 healthy adults from Belgium, of whom 9 were CMV seropositive and 24 were CMV seronegative. CD4+ memory TCRbeta repertoires of a Belgian cohort with known cytomegalovirus serostatus were sequenced in order to replicate a published TCR-based CMV serostatus classifier. On the study overall, not on this receptor specifically: Of 164 previously reported CMV-associated TCRbeta sequences, 60 to 85 appeared in the CD4+ memory repertoires, each in one to five individuals. Only CD4+CD45RO+ memory cells were sequenced, in contrast to the original study, which included naive and memory CD4+ and CD8+ populations. On the Belgian cohort, the classifier based on the original framework reached a median bootstrapped AUC of approximately 0.95, with a 95% CI of 0.76-1.00. CMV serostatus prediction reached a median bootstrapped AUC of 0.95 with the original framework and 0.91 with a US-trained random forest. The results were read as suggesting that the CMV-associated TCR signature is, for the most part, present in the CD4+ memory repertoire.

From the cysteine up to the phenylalanine, the CDR3 has a length of 14 residues. The kept DNA is CDR3 alone, 42 bases in frame from the first base. V ends up 6 bases short and J 8 bases short, with an unmatched junction base count of 12. Taken from the germline V gene, the CDR1 and CDR2 loops are MDHEN and SYDVKM. As concerns this clone: Its antigen is currently not known. No base-level quality is on record; no much larger clone is a single base apart.

The Quick-DNA Microprep Kit was used to extract genomic DNA from the sorted cells. Amplification of TCRbeta DNA was done with the immunoSEQ hsTCRbeta kit, following the protocol from the manufacturer. TCRbeta libraries were sequenced on an Illumina MiSeq instrument. The paper's data handling went like this. Removing out-of-frame sequences left roughly 2.4 million distinct TCRbeta sequences, an average of about 70,000 per individual. Each individual was scored according to the count of 164 previously reported CMV-associated TCRbeta sequences and the total productive distinct TCRbeta count. A beta-binomial model was reimplemented in Python, and scikit-learn random forests with default parameters were trained on data from the US cohort. Classifier performance on the Belgian cohort was summarized as median AUC with percentile confidence intervals over 10,000 bootstrap iterations. As stored in TCRdb, this immuneACCESS dataset retains in-frame rearrangements with V and J assigned. A fraction of the clones does not appear; measured against another copy, unresolved V genes explain less than half of the discrepancy, and the remainder lacks a known reason. V, J and clone size reflect that table, while D and trimming were determined from the DNA. For this sample the table gives 40,000 to 55,000 clones, of which approximately 74% were detected only once. Of the sample, 1.2% falls within the top ten clones.

A FACSAria II was used to sort memory CD4+ T cells, defined as single viable CD3+CD4+CD8-CD45RO+ cells. CMV serostatus was determined with a Roche Elecsys assay detecting serum IgG against CMV pp150, pp28, p38 and p52. Following thawing, total CD4+ T cells were enriched through positive selection using CD4 magnetic microbeads. The samples came from a different study that was designed specifically to examine the CD4+ T cell memory repertoire. Following standard operating procedures, peripheral blood mononuclear cells were isolated and cryopreserved, while serum was kept at -80 degrees C. The staining relied on CD3-PerCP (BW264/56), CD4-APC (RPA-T4), CD45RO-PE (UCHT1) and CD8-Pacific Orange (3B5) antibodies, and Sytox blue was used to exclude non-viable cells.

The sequence links TRBV28 to TRBJ1-2, with 7 bases aligning to TRBD1. The source material was memory CD4+ T cells from blood. This TCR was recovered from an adult in good health and CMV-seropositive. The CDR3 reads as follows: CASRGTTGIGGYTF. The base sequence is TGTGCCAGCAGGGGCACGACAGGGATCGGGGGCTACACCTTC.